Presented here are 20 T cell receptor beta chains from one specimen sequenced in a study of OX40 agonist ivuxolimab in advanced cancers. Clones were sequenced by immunoSEQ multiplex PCR, and TCRdb holds only the in-frame ones, with some missing. The data contain some 86,000 clones, roughly 87% of them seen just once; the ten biggest clones take up about 0.35%. The sequenced sample was CD4+ or CD8+ T cells sorted from blood, obtained in a trial of the OX40 agonist ivuxolimab. The origin of the receptors is an adult with an advanced solid tumor such as melanoma, head and neck, liver or kidney cancer.

The chain links TRBV7-9 to TRBJ2-3, with D possibly matching TRBD2 (6 bases). The CDR3 covers 15 residues. Germline lookup yields CDR1 SEHNR and CDR2 FQNEAQ (reference sequence). The V gene lost 1 base and the J gene lost 1 base, with 9 bases spanning the gap. The CDR3 DNA reads TGTGCCAGCAGCTTAGAGGTAGCGGGCACAGATACGCAGTATTTT. This codes for CASSLEVAGTDTQYF.

The V call is TRBV2, the J call TRBJ1-2; D is ambiguous. Germline CDR1 reads SNHLY; CDR2 reads FYNNEI. The CDR3 is 13 amino acids. Trimming took 5 bases from V and 3 from J, leaving 10 bases between them. The CDR3 bases are TGTGCCAGCAGTATCAGACAAGACTATGGCTACACCTTC. It codes for CASSIRQDYGYTF.

Comments on this clone: This specimen includes other DNA sequences encoding the same CDR3. V gene TRBV5-1 combines with J gene TRBJ2-1, with D possibly being TRBD2 (6 bases). From germline, CDR1 is SGHRS and CDR2 YFSETQ. This CDR3 contains 15 residues. V shed 0 bases and J shed 1 base, with 8 bases lying between them. CDR3 nucleotides: TGCGCCAGCAGCTTGGTGGCGGGATCCTACAATGAGCAGTTCTTC. This gives the protein CASSLVAGSYNEQFF.

The J gene is TRBJ2-3, the V gene TRBV30; 9 nucleotides line up with TRBD2. This CDR3 spans 15 amino acids. Per the germline V gene, CDR1 is GTSNPN and CDR2 is SVGIG (reference sequence). J gave up 5 bases and V 2 bases, and 8 bases lay outside the gene matches. CDR3 protein: CAWSRSGGPGDTQYF. The CDR3 DNA reads as TGTGCCTGGAGTCGGAGCGGGGGGCCTGGAGATACGCAGTATTTT.

This clone was observed a single time. The chain employs TRBV18 and TRBJ1-1; possibly TRBD1 for D (5 bases). CDR1 KGHSH and CDR2 LQKENI come from the germline V gene. This CDR3 is built from 13 residues. Trimming removed 4 bases at V and 2 bases at J, with 8 bases between. CDR3 nucleotides: TGTGCCAGCTCACGGGGGGACAACACTGAAGCTTTCTTT. This encodes CASSRGDNTEAFF.

This chain links TRBV25-1 with TRBJ2-5, with 13 bases that match TRBD2. CDR1 is MGHDK, CDR2 SYGVNS, per germline. This CDR3 region has 17 residues. The trim removed 7 bases at V and 5 bases at J, leaving 13 bases unmatched. The CDR3 sequence: CASTQSLGLAGLETQYF. The CDR3 DNA sequence: TGTGCCAGCACCCAGAGTTTGGGACTAGCGGGGCTGGAGACCCAGTACTTC.

The chain combines TRBV5-8 with TRBJ1-5; D might be TRBD1 (6 bases). Germline CDR1 reads SGHTS; CDR2 reads YDEGEE. This CDR3 contains 18 residues. Trimming pared 1 base from V and 1 base from J, leaving 18 bases between. DNA of the CDR3: TGTGCCAGCAGCTTGTGGGGACACGGGTCGACAAGCAATCAGCCCCAGCATTTT. The encoded protein is CASSLWGHGSTSNQPQHF.

The chain combines TRBV5-4 with TRBJ1-2; possibly TRBD1 for D (6 bases). The CDR3 sequence is 16 residues long. V was cut by 4 bases and J by 3 bases, with 19 bases left in between. Germline V gene sequence: CDR1 SGHNT, CDR2 YYREEE (reference sequence). The chain's CDR3 is CASSPGTAGGHYGYTF. The CDR3 DNA reads TGTGCCAGCAGCCCGGGCACCGCGGGGGGGCACTATGGCTACACCTTC. The variable domain in full, completed from reference TRBV5-4 and TRBJ1-2, reads ETGVTQSPTHLIKTRGQQVTLRCSSQSGHNTVSWYQQALGQGPQFIFQYYREEENGRGNFPPRFSGLQFPNYSSELNVNALELDDSALYLCASSPGTAGGHYGYTFGSGTRLTVV.

This clone has a handful of counts. Germline and junction disagree at one end, which may indicate a read error. The rearrangement joins TRBV7-7 to TRBJ1-2; D is ambiguous. Germline V gene data show CDR1 as SSHAT and CDR2 as FNYEAQ (reference sequence). This CDR3 contains 14 residues. CDR3 protein: CASSLTEWDYGYTF. For the CDR3, the DNA is TGTGCTAGCAGCTTAACTGAATGGGACTATGGCTACACCTTC.

In nucleotides, the CDR3 is TGTGCCAGTTCCCAAGGCAATCAGCCCCAGCATTTT. This gives the protein CASSQGNQPQHF. V and J are TRBV19 and TRBJ1-5; D unclear. Germline CDR1 is LNHDA and CDR2 is SQIVND (reference sequence). Trimming removed 8 bases from V and 2 bases from J, with 7 bases in between. This CDR3 has 12 residues.

The rearrangement uses TRBV7-9 and TRBJ2-7; a weak D match, TRBD1 (6 bases). The V end lost 2 bases, the J end lost 0 bases, and 14 bases lay between the germline ends. The CDR3 covers 16 residues. The germline V gene has CDR1 SEHNR and CDR2 FQNEAQ (reference sequence). CDR3 DNA: TGTGCCAGCAGCTTATATGGACAGTCGAACTCCTACGAGCAGTACTTC. Its translation is CASSLYGQSNSYEQYF.

The chain combines TRBV4-1 with TRBJ1-1; 7 bases line up with TRBD1. This CDR3 is 16 amino acids long. V was clipped by 2 bases and J by 1 base; unmatched bases: 7. Germline V gene data show CDR1 as MGHRA and CDR2 as YSYEKL. This chain's CDR3 is CASSQFPRDRNTEAFF. The CDR3 nucleotides read TGCGCCAGCAGCCAATTTCCCCGGGACAGGAACACTGAAGCTTTCTTT.

V is TRBV6-1 and J is TRBJ1-3; no reliable D call. Germline CDR1 and CDR2: MNHNS and SASEGT. Trimming left V 2 bases short and J 4 bases short, with 12 bases between. This CDR3 region has 15 residues. The CDR3 loop is CASSELRVRGNTIYF. The CDR3, as DNA: TGTGCCAGCAGTGAATTGAGGGTGCGGGGAAACACCATATATTTT.

This chain connects TRBV21-1 to TRBJ1-2. TRBV21-1 is marked as a pseudogene. The CDR3 contains 16 residues. CDR3 in DNA: TGTGCCAGCAGCAAAATTTGGGGGTGGTTTCACTATGGCTACACCTTC. As protein: CASSKIWGWFHYGYTF.

The chain uses TRBV5-1 and TRBJ1-5; D is unresolved. CDR3 length: 14 residues. Germline loops: CDR1 SGHRS, CDR2 YFSETQ. V shed 5 bases and J shed 3 bases, with 12 bases lying between them. The chain's CDR3 is CASSPDSYNQPQHF. CDR3 nucleotide sequence: TGCGCCAGCAGTCCTGACTCTTACAATCAGCCCCAGCATTTT.

V and J are TRBV10-2 and TRBJ2-7; D is possibly TRBD1 (5 bases). Germline assignment: CDR1 WSHSY and CDR2 SAAADI. The CDR3 loop spans 14 amino acids. Trimming shortened V by 2 bases and J by 1 base, and 9 bases separated the two germline ends. CDR3 DNA: TGCGCCAGCAGTGAGCCCTACAGGTCCTACGAGCAGTACTTC. It encodes CASSEPYRSYEQYF.

The genes are TRBV10-2 and TRBJ1-5, with 9 bases identical to TRBD1. The ends lost 4 bases at V and 2 bases at J; junction bases unmatched: 0. The CDR3 spans 14 residues. Germline assignment: CDR1 WSHSY and CDR2 SAAADI. The CDR3 loop is CASSGTGGNQPQHF. CDR3 in DNA: TGCGCCAGCAGTGGGACAGGGGGCAATCAGCCCCAGCATTTT.

This chain connects TRBV2 to TRBJ1-1; D may be TRBD1 (5 bases). This CDR3 comprises 14 residues. CDR1 is SNHLY, CDR2 FYNNEI, per germline. Trimming removed 4 bases from V and 1 base from J, with 10 bases in between. The CDR3 region is CASSGGSGNTEAFF. CDR3 coding DNA: TGTGCCAGCAGTGGGGGGAGCGGGAACACTGAAGCTTTCTTT.

The chain carries TRBV7-8 and TRBJ1-2, with D perhaps TRBD1 (5 bases). Germline loops: CDR1 SGHVS, CDR2 FQNEAQ. Trimming cost V 3 bases and J 7 bases, with 12 bases left between them. The CDR3 is 13 amino acids. The CDR3 DNA sequence: TGTGCCAGCAGCTTTGTTGAGGGGTTTGGCTACACCTTC. This codes for CASSFVEGFGYTF.

The chain employs TRBV19 and TRBJ1-5; 10 nucleotides line up with TRBD1. This CDR3 comprises 16 residues. Germline V lookup: CDR1 LNHDA, CDR2 SQIVND (reference sequence). Germline trimming cut 3 bases from V and 1 base from J; bases unmatched to any gene: 3. The CDR3 sequence is CASSMGQGRSNQPQHF. In nucleotides, the CDR3 is TGTGCCAGTAGTATGGGACAGGGGCGAAGCAATCAGCCCCAGCATTTT.